This T cell receptor (beta chain) originates from a study of tumor and adjacent non-tumor tissue in lung cancer. Study-level information: Each sample yielded approximately 4.2 million productive TCRbeta reads on average. Study-level points and caveats: TCR diversity was significantly greater in tumor than normal lung tissue.

In this sample, this clonotype turned up a few times. The antigen is unknown. This sequence may be a read error, since a much larger clone differs from it by one base. The CDR3 contains 17 residues. The germline V gene has CDR1 DFQATT and CDR2 SNEGSKA (reference sequence). This sample's RNA came from whole unsorted tissue. A modified ARM-PCR protocol with three rounds of nested PCR amplified TCRbeta. TCRdb ran MiXCR on the multiplex PCR reads and lists one entry per CDR3 protein. The top ten clones hold around 20% of a sample with approximately 65,000 distinct CDR3 sequences, 60% of them seen once. The J gene is TRBJ2-3, the V gene TRBV20-1; TRBD2 matches 10 bases. The sample comprised lung tumor tissue. The source is a man between 50 and 59 years old with non-small cell lung cancer. The CDR3 DNA sequence: TGCAGTGCTAGGGGAAGCGGGAGGGCCTCGTTTCCAGATACGCACTATTTT. Its protein is CSARGSGRASFPDTHYF.